The clone carrying this TCR beta chain was seen repeatedly, ten times or more. Antigen: not known. The data were obtained in a study of spatial heterogeneity in lung cancer. Study in general: TCR and UMI combinations that were unique each appeared, on average, more than ten times in raw reads.

Every TCR cDNA molecule bore its own unique molecular identifier. TCRdb re-called the 5' RACE reads through MiXCR, storing one row per CDR3 protein. Found here are 24,000 or so distinct CDR3 sequences, 8.8% of them singletons; the top ten hold just under 8%. CDR1 and CDR2 from the germline V gene are LGHNA and YNFKEQ. With 5 bases clipped from V and 5 bases from J, the junction kept 16 bases outside the gene matches. This CDR3 has 18 amino acids. Time point in this sample: sample taken at primary tumor resection. Whole RNA, which was extracted from tumor, nontumor lung tissue or frozen PBMC, was sequenced without any cell sorting. Points from the study as a whole: The study found that expanded intratumoral alpha and beta TCR counts tracked tumor mutation counts.

This chain joins TRBV4-2 and TRBJ2-3, with 10 bases that match TRBD2. The input for sequencing was lung tumor tissue, taken at surgery. The sequence came from a male donor with early-stage non-small cell lung cancer. This chain's CDR3 is CASSTKTSASGGGDTQYF. The CDR3 region has the DNA TGTGCCAGCAGCACTAAAACCTCGGCTAGCGGGGGAGGAGATACGCAGTATTTT.